This is a list of T cell receptor beta chains from one sample in a study of CD8 T cells in ankylosing spondylitis. From the 5' RACE reads, TCRdb called clonotypes with MiXCR, one entry per CDR3 protein. This table holds approximately 300,000 distinct CDR3 sequences, 20% found once. The sequenced sample was blood, either unsorted or a sorted T cell fraction (not recorded which). The receptor set was obtained from a male donor with ankylosing spondylitis or in good health (not recorded which). Each CDR3 is given with its conserved first and last residue. A D gene is named only where the DNA matches it firmly. Clone size is shown for a subset of rows, as once, few, many or a class of expanded clone.

TRBV11-2	many	TRBJ1-6	-	TGTGCCAGCAGCTTAGTTGGATGGGGCAGGACATCCTATAATTCACCCCTCCACTTT	CASSLVGWGRTSYNSPLHF
TRBV28	many	TRBJ1-3	TRBD1	TGTGCCAGTACCCCAGGGGGATCAGGAAACACCATATATTTT	CASTPGGSGNTIYF
TRBV6-1	few	TRBJ2-1	-	TGTGCCAGCAGTGCACCCAGTGGGGGGTCTAATGAGCAGTTCTTC	CASSAPSGGSNEQFF
TRBV3-1	-	TRBJ2-3	-	TGTACCAGCAGCCAAGAGTGGGACGGTGGAGATACGCAGTATTTT	CTSSQEWDGGDTQYF
TRBV25-1	-	TRBJ1-6	-	TGTGCCAGCAGTGAATATGGTAGGCTTAGCCTCGTCGATTCACCCCTCCACTTT	CASSEYGRLSLVDSPLHF
TRBV19	-	TRBJ1-5	TRBD1	TGTGCCAGTACCCAGACAGGGGTAGGTCAGCCCCAGCATTTT	CASTQTGVGQPQHF
TRBV12-3/TRBV12-4	few	TRBJ1-1	-	TGTGCCAGCAGTTCTCAGGGGATGGCAGCTTTCTTT	CASSSQGMAAFF
TRBV9	-	TRBJ1-1	TRBD1	TGTGCCAGCACCTCCGGGACAGAAAACACTGAAGCTTTCTTT	CASTSGTENTEAFF
TRBV12-3/TRBV12-4	-	TRBJ1-2	TRBD1	TGTGCCAGCAGTTCCCGGCCCAATGGACAGGGGGTTCGCTACACCTTC	CASSSRPNGQGVRYTF
TRBV12-3/TRBV12-4	few	TRBJ2-3	-	TGTGCCAGCAGAGGTTTAGAGGGACGAGATACGCAGTATTTT	CASRGLEGRDTQYF
TRBV12-3/TRBV12-4	few	TRBJ2-1	-	TGTGCCAGCACTCTAGGGCCGTACAATGAGCAGTTCTTC	CASTLGPYNEQFF
TRBV2	few	TRBJ2-2	-	TGTGCCAGCAGTGAACCCCTGGGAATGGACACCGGGGAGCTGTTTTTT	CASSEPLGMDTGELFF
TRBV20-1	few	TRBJ2-3	TRBD2	TGCAGTGCTAGTGCTAGCGGGGACCCGTGGGATACGCAGTATTTT	CSASASGDPWDTQYF
TRBV12-3/TRBV12-4	few	TRBJ2-1	-	TGTGCCAGCAGTCCACGGACTACTTACAATGAGCAGTTCTTC	CASSPRTTYNEQFF
TRBV29-1	-	TRBJ2-1	TRBD2	TGCAGCGCCCCGGGGGGGGGCTCTTACAATGAGCAGTTCTTC	CSAPGGGSYNEQFF
TRBV10-3	-	TRBJ2-5	TRBD2	TGTGCCATCAGTGAAGCTAGCGGGGGGGTTCGAGAGACCCAGTACTTC	CAISEASGGVRETQYF
TRBV6-1	few	TRBJ2-1	-	TGTGCCAGCAGGGGAGGGGGGGGGTACAATGAGCAGTTCTTC	CASRGGGGYNEQFF
TRBV28	-	TRBJ1-2	-	TGTGCCAGCAGTTTAATCCAGGCAAGGGTCTATGGCTACACCTTC	CASSLIQARVYGYTF
TRBV27	-	TRBJ1-5	TRBD1	TGTGCCACCCGACAGGGCGTGACACGCAATCAGCCCCAGCATTTT	CATRQGVTRNQPQHF
TRBV4-2	few	TRBJ1-5	TRBD1	TGTGCCAGCAGCCACGGACAGGGGGACAATCAGCCCCAGCATTTT	CASSHGQGDNQPQHF
TRBV29-1	many	TRBJ1-2	-	TGCAGCGTTGTCCCCCAGAACTATGGCTACACCTTC	CSVVPQNYGYTF
TRBV28	many	TRBJ1-2	-	TGTGCCAGCAGTGGGGGTACCTATGGCTACACCTTC	CASSGGTYGYTF
TRBV4-2	-	TRBJ1-6	-	TGTGCCAGCGGCCCGAGTCTGCAAGCTGGGAGCTCCTATAATTCACCCCTCCACTTT	CASGPSLQAGSSYNSPLHF
TRBV6-1	few	TRBJ2-3	-	TGTGCCAGCAGTGAATCTGGCACAGATACGCAGTATTTT	CASSESGTDTQYF
TRBV29-1	-	TRBJ1-2	-	TGCAGCGTCGTCGGGACGGTTACTACTAACTATGGCTACACCTTC	CSVVGTVTTNYGYTF
TRBV11-2	-	TRBJ1-4	TRBD1	TGTGCCAGCAGTTTAACCGGGACAGTTGATGAAAAACTGTTTTTT	CASSLTGTVDEKLFF
TRBV9	-	TRBJ1-3	-	TGTGCCAGCAGCGTACAGGGGTTCGGAAACACCATATATTTT	CASSVQGFGNTIYF
TRBV6-5	-	TRBJ2-3	-	TGTGCCAGCAGTTACTCGGAGGGTGTCACAGATACGCAGTATTTT	CASSYSEGVTDTQYF
TRBV9	-	TRBJ2-4	-	TGTGCCAGCAGCGCCAGGGCTATAGACATTCAGTACTTC	CASSARAIDIQYF
TRBV20-1	-	TRBJ2-3	TRBD2	TGCAGTGCTAGAGATTTAGGGACTAGCGGGCGTACGCAGTATTTT	CSARDLGTSGRTQYF
TRBV20-1	few	TRBJ1-5	-	TGCAGTGCTAGACATCGGGGGGTGGCGAATCAGCCCCAGCATTTT	CSARHRGVANQPQHF
TRBV29-1	-	TRBJ2-2	-	TGCAGCGTTGGGCCGGGACACCGAAACACCGGGGCGCTGTTTTTT	CSVGPGHRNTGALFF
TRBV9	few	TRBJ2-5	TRBD2	TGTGCCAGCAGCGTCATGGGGGGGGGAGAGACCCAGTACTTC	CASSVMGGGETQYF
TRBV5-1	-	TRBJ2-3	TRBD2	TGCGCCAGCAGCTTGGAGGCGGGAGGCAGAGATACGCAGTATTTT	CASSLEAGGRDTQYF
TRBV7-3	-	TRBJ2-3	TRBD2	TGTGCCAGCAGCCAGGGTGCGGGGGTCACAGATACGCAGTATTTT	CASSQGAGVTDTQYF
TRBV11-2	-	TRBJ1-6	-	TGTGCCAGCAGCCCCAACAGGGTTCGCAATTCACCCCTCCACTTT	CASSPNRVRNSPLHF
TRBV25-1	few	TRBJ2-2	-	TGTGCCAGCAGTGAACACTCGAGCCGGAACACCGGGGAGCTGTTTTTT	CASSEHSSRNTGELFF
TRBV9	-	TRBJ2-2	TRBD2	TGTGCCAGCAGCGTAGGGCTAGCGGGAGGATCGAACACCGGGGAGCTGTTTTTT	CASSVGLAGGSNTGELFF
TRBV12-3/TRBV12-4	-	TRBJ2-5	TRBD2	TGTGCCAGCAGTTTAGGCGGGAGGGCAATCGCGGAGACCCAGTACTTC	CASSLGGRAIAETQYF
TRBV4-2	-	TRBJ2-1	-	TGTGCCAGCAGCCAAGATCCGTCCCTCCTAGTAGGCGAGCAGTTCTTC	CASSQDPSLLVGEQFF
TRBV5-1	few	TRBJ1-1	TRBD1	TGCGCCAGCAGCTGGGGGACAGGGGGCATGAACACTGAAGCTTTCTTT	CASSWGTGGMNTEAFF
TRBV11-2	-	TRBJ2-2	-	TGTGCCAGCCAACAGGGTTACACCGGGGAGCTGTTTTTT	CASQQGYTGELFF
TRBV18	-	TRBJ2-1	-	TGTGCCAGCTCACCACCGTCCCTAGTTTGGAATGAGCAGTTCTTC	CASSPPSLVWNEQFF
TRBV9	-	TRBJ2-6	TRBD2	TGTGCCAGCAGCGTAAGATTAGCGGGGGGCTCTGGGGCCAACGTCCTGACTTTC	CASSVRLAGGSGANVLTF
TRBV25-1	few	TRBJ1-4	-	TGTGCCAGCAGTGAGGTCGGAAAACTGTTTTTT	CASSEVGKLFF
TRBV20-1	few	TRBJ1-5	TRBD1	TGCAGTGCTCCAACAGGGGGCGGAAATCAGCCCCAGCATTTT	CSAPTGGGNQPQHF
TRBV6-1	many	TRBJ1-4	-	TGTGCCAGCACCCGCAGGGGAACTAATGAAAAACTGTTTTTT	CASTRRGTNEKLFF
TRBV27	-	TRBJ2-6	TRBD1	TGTGCCAGCAGTCAACCACGTCCGGGACAGGTCCGAATCTCTGGGGCCAACGTCCTGACTTTC	CASSQPRPGQVRISGANVLTF